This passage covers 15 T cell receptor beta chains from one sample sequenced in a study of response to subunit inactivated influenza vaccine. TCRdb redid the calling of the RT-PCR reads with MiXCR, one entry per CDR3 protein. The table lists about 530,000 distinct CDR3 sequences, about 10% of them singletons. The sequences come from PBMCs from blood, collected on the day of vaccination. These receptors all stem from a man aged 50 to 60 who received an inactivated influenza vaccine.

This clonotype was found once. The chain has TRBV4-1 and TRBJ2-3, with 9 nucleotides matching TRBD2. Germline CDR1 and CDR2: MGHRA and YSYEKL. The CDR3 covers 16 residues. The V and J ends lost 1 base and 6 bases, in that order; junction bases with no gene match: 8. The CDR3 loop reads CASSQVYSGGADTQYF. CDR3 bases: TGCGCCAGCAGCCAAGTTTATAGCGGGGGTGCGGATACGCAGTATTTT.

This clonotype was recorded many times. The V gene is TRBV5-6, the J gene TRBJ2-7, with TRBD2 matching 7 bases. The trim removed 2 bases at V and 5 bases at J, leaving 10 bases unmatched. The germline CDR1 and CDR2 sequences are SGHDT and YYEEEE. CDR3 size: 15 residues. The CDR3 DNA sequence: TGTGCCAGCAGCTTCTCTCCCGGACTAGATAACGAGCAGTACTTC. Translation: CASSFSPGLDNEQYF.

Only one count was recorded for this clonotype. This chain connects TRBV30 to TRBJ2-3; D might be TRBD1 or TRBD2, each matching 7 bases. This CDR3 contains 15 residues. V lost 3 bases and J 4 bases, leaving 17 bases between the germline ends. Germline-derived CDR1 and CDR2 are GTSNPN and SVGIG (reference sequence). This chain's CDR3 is CAWRGPGGGADTQYF. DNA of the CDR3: TGTGCCTGGAGGGGTCCAGGGGGGGGCGCAGATACGCAGTATTTT.

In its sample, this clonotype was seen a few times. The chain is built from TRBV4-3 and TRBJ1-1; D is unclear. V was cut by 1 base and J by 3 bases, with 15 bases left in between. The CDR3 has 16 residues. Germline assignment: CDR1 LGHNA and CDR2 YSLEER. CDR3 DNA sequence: TGCGCCAGCAGCCAAGGTGGTATCGGCGGGTACACTGAAGCTTTCTTT. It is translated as CASSQGGIGGYTEAFF.

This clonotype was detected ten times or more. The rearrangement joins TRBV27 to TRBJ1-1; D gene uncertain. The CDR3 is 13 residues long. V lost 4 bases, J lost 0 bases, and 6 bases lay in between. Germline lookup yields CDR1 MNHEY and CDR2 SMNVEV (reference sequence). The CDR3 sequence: CASSSGMNTEAFF. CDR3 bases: TGTGCCAGCAGTTCGGGGATGAACACTGAAGCTTTCTTT.

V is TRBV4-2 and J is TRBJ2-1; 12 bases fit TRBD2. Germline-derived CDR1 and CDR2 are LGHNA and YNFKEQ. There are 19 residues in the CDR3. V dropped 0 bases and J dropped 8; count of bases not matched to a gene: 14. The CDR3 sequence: CASSQEGTSGLGKGDEQFF. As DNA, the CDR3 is TGTGCCAGCAGCCAAGAGGGGACTAGCGGGCTCGGGAAGGGCGATGAGCAGTTCTTC.

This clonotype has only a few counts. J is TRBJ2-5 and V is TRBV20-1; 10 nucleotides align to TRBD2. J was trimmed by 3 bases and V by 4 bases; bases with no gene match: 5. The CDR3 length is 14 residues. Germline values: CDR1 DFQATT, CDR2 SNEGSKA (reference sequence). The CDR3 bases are TGCAGTGCTACGAGCGGGGGGGTTAAAGAGACCCAGTACTTC. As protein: CSATSGGVKETQYF.

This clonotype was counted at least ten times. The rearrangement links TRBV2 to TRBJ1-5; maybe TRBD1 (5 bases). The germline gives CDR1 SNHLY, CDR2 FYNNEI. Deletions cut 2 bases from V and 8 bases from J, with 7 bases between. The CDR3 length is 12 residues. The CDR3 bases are TGTGCCAGCAGTGAACAGGGCAAGCCCCAGCATTTT. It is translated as CASSEQGKPQHF.

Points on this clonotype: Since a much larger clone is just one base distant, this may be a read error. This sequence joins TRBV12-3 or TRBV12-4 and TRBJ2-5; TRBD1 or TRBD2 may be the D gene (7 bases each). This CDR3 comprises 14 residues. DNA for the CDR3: TGTGCCAGCAGCTTAGGGAGGGGGCCAGAGACCCAGTACTTC. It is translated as CASSLGRGPETQYF.

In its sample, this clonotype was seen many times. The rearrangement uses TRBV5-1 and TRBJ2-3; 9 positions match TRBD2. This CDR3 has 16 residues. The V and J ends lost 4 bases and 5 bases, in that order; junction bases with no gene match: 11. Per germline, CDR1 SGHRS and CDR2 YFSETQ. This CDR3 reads CASSGAAGGGIDTQYF. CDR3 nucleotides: TGCGCCAGCAGCGGAGCAGCGGGAGGAGGAATAGATACGCAGTATTTT. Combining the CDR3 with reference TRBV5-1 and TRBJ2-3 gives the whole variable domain KAGVTQTPRYLIKTRGQQVTLSCSPISGHRSVSWYQQTPGQGLQFLFEYFSETQRNKGNFPGRFSGRQFSNSRSEMNVSTLELGDSALYLCASSGAAGGGIDTQYFGPGTRLTVL.

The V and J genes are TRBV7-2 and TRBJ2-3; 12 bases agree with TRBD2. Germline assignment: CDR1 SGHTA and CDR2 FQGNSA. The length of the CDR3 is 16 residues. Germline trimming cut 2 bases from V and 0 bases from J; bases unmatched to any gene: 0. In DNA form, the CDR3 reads TGTGCCAGCAGCTTACTAGCGGGGGGGAGCACAGATACGCAGTATTTT. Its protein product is CASSLLAGGSTDTQYF.

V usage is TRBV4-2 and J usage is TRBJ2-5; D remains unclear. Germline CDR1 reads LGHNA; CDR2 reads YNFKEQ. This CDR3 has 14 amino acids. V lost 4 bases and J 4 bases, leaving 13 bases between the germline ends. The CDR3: CASSPRNSPETQYF. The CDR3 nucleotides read TGTGCCAGCAGCCCTCGGAACAGCCCAGAGACCCAGTACTTC.

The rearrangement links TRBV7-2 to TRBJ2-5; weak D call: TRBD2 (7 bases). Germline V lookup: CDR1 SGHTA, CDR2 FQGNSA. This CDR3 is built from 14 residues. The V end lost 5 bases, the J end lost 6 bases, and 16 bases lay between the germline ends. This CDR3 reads CASSHGGRSKTQYF. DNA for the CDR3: TGTGCCAGCAGCCACGGGGGGCGATCTAAGACCCAGTACTTC.

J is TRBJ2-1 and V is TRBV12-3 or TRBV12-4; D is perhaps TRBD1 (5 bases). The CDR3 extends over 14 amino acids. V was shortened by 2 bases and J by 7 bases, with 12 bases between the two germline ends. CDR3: CASSLMPGLNEQFF. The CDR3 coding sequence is TGTGCCAGCAGTTTAATGCCAGGGCTAAATGAGCAGTTCTTC.

The chain's CDR3 is CASSLASAAPQYF. As DNA, the CDR3 is TGTGCCAGCAGCTTAGCGTCGGCAGCTCCGCAGTACTTC. This rearrangement joins TRBV7-2 to TRBJ2-7, with D hard to call. The length of the CDR3 is 13 residues. Germline CDR1 is SGHTA and CDR2 is FQGNSA. V lost 0 bases and J 9 bases, leaving 12 bases between the germline ends.